This T cell receptor (beta chain) was sequenced in a study of T cells in narcolepsy. Assay: immunoSEQ multiplex PCR; the TCRdb copy retains only in-frame clones and omits some. The sample yields more than 10,000 clones, approximately 94% seen once. J lost 4 bases, V lost 5 bases, and 6 bases had no gene match. CDR3 length equals 14 residues. Germline values: CDR1 SEHNR, CDR2 FQNEAQ (reference sequence). The chain employs TRBV7-9 and TRBJ1-1, with 8 nucleotides matching TRBD1. Input material: CD45RA- memory CD4+ T cells from PBMCs. This TCR was recovered from a human donor with narcolepsy. DNA for the CDR3: TGTGCCAGCAGCCGGCAGGGGGCTGGCACTGAAGCTTTCTTT. Translating it yields CASSRQGAGTEAFF. The full variable domain, in which reference TRBV7-9 and TRBJ1-1 provide the parts outside the CDR3, is DTGVSQNPRHKITKRGQNVTFRCDPISEHNRLYWYRQTLGQGPEFLTYFQNEAQLEKSRLLSDRFSAERPKGSFSTLEIQRTEQGDSAMYLCASSRQGAGTEAFFGQGTRLTVV.